The 13 T cell receptor beta chains below were found in one sample sequenced in a study of Graves' ophthalmopathy and Graves' hyperthyroidism (dated by TCRdb to 2016 to 2019). Instrument used: Illumina HiSeq 2000. For repertoire sequencing, the TCR beta CDR3 regions were amplified from RNA transcripts. The first round of RT-PCR was done with HTBI primers and the Qiagen OneStep RT-PCR kit, and was followed by a second round of multiplex PCR, then size selection and purification. TCRdb trimmed public reads at Q25 via fastp, called clones via MiXCR and kept in-frame beta chains. Under each unique CDR3 protein, matching rows form one entry showing the most common genes and DNA. The sample has about 210,000 distinct CDR3 sequences on record, 25% to 30% of them singletons. Around 10% of the sample rests with the top ten. Sequencing input: peripheral blood. The receptors here all came from a middle-aged man with Graves' ophthalmopathy. Donor details come from another sample of the same person, matched by shared clones.

The chain has TRBV7-2 and TRBJ2-7; tentative D call: TRBD1 (5 bases). This CDR3 spans 13 amino acids. The V gene's germline CDR1 is SGHTA and CDR2 FQGNSA. Between the trimmed V and J ends, which lost 2 bases and 5 bases, there was a span of 10 bases. The DNA of the CDR3 is TGTGCCAGCAGCTTAATGACAGCAAACGAGCAGTACTTC. Translated, it gives CASSLMTANEQYF.

Many counts were recorded for this clonotype. The J gene is TRBJ1-1, the V gene TRBV4-1, with a tentative D call TRBD1 (6 bases). V lost 0 bases and J lost 0, with 17 bases in between. CDR3 length: 18 residues. Looked up from germline, CDR1 is MGHRA and CDR2 is YSYEKL. As DNA, the CDR3 is TGCGCCAGCAGCCAAGAGGACAGCTGGGCGCCCTTGAACACTGAAGCTTTCTTT. Protein sequence: CASSQEDSWAPLNTEAFF.

This chain joins TRBV6-2 or TRBV6-3 and TRBJ2-3, with 11 bases lining up with TRBD1. The J segment lost 6 bases and the V segment lost 6 bases, leaving 8 bases of the junction unmatched. Germline lookup yields CDR1 MNHEY and CDR2 SVGEGT. The CDR3 consists of 15 residues. The CDR3 sequence is CASRIAGTGGDTQYF. In nucleotides, the CDR3 is TGTGCCAGCAGGATTGCCGGGACAGGGGGGGATACGCAGTATTTT.

At least ten counts were recorded for this clonotype. The chain has TRBV6-1 and TRBJ1-1; weak D call: TRBD1 (5 bases). V was pared by 2 bases and J by 5 bases, with 12 bases between. CDR3 length: 14 residues. The germline CDR1 and CDR2 sequences are MNHNS and SASEGT. CDR3 sequence (DNA): TGTGCCAGCAGTGAATTTTACGGGGGGACTGAAGCTTTCTTT. This encodes CASSEFYGGTEAFF.

There are many counts of this clonotype. This rearrangement joins TRBV3-1 to TRBJ1-1; D gene ambiguous. Germline V gene sequence: CDR1 LGHDT, CDR2 YNNKEL (reference sequence). Trimming stripped 4 bases from V and 3 bases from J, with 9 bases between. The CDR3 loop spans 13 amino acids. DNA of the CDR3: TGTGCCAGCAGCCTAACGGAGTACACTGAAGCTTTCTTT. This gives the protein CASSLTEYTEAFF.

V and J are TRBV6-1 and TRBJ1-1; tentatively, D is TRBD1 (5 bases). Between the trimmed V and J ends, which lost 8 bases and 4 bases, there was a span of 14 bases. Per germline, CDR1 MNHNS and CDR2 SASEGT. This CDR3 contains 13 residues. CDR3 amino acids: CASGVQAGTEAFF. The CDR3 nucleotides read TGTGCCAGCGGGGTACAGGCTGGCACTGAAGCTTTCTTT.

The chain is built from TRBV19 and TRBJ1-1, with no clear D. Germline lookup yields CDR1 LNHDA and CDR2 SQIVND (reference sequence). Trimming took off 5 bases at V and 5 bases at J, with 9 bases between the two ends. The CDR3 sequence is 12 residues long. For the CDR3, the DNA is TGTGCCAGTAGTCCTCCTCGTACTGAAGCTTTCTTT. It yields the protein CASSPPRTEAFF.

This clonotype was seen repeatedly, ten times or more. This CDR3 reads CAISDHYEQYF. In DNA, the CDR3 is TGTGCCATCAGTGACCACTACGAGCAGTACTTC. The chain links TRBV10-3 to TRBJ2-7, with no clear D. Germline loops: CDR1 ENHRY, CDR2 SYGVKD. V was trimmed by 3 bases and J by 3 bases, leaving 3 bases between them. The CDR3 is 11 residues long.

The gene calls are TRBV4-1 and TRBJ2-7; maybe TRBD1 (5 bases). CDR1 and CDR2 from the germline V gene are MGHRA and YSYEKL. V dropped 1 base and J dropped 2 bases, with 12 bases sitting between them. This CDR3 comprises 15 residues. The CDR3 region has the DNA TGCGCCAGCAGCCAAGTATGGTGGGGCACCTACGAGCAGTACTTC. The encoded protein is CASSQVWWGTYEQYF.

This clonotype appeared many times. This may arise from a read error, as a much more abundant clone is one base away. The chain employs TRBV24-1 and TRBJ1-5; possible D gene TRBD1, 5 bases. Per the germline V gene, CDR1 is KGHDR and CDR2 is SFDVKD. This CDR3 spans 15 amino acids. The CDR3 nucleotides are TGTGCCGCCAGTGAAACCCGACGGGGGGATCAGCCCCAGCATTTT. The encoded protein is CAASETRRGDQPQHF.

This rearrangement joins TRBV19 to TRBJ1-1; 9 nucleotides agree with TRBD1. The CDR3 loop spans 17 amino acids. Germline V lookup: CDR1 LNHDA, CDR2 SQIVND (reference sequence). Trimming cost V 7 bases and J 0 bases; bases outside gene matches: 12. CDR3 loop: CASTPTGGGLMNTEAFF. CDR3 sequence (DNA): TGTGCCAGTACCCCGACAGGGGGGGGATTAATGAACACTGAAGCTTTCTTT.

The chain carries TRBV28 and TRBJ2-7; no clear D gene. Germline-derived CDR1 and CDR2 are MDHEN and SYDVKM. The CDR3 contains 14 residues. V lost 1 base, J lost 2 bases, and 9 bases lay in between. CDR3 sequence: CASSLSTEAYEQYF. The CDR3 DNA reads as TGTGCCAGCAGTTTATCAACTGAAGCCTACGAGCAGTACTTC.

This clonotype was counted ten times or more. The genes are TRBV11-2 and TRBJ2-7; D might be TRBD2 (5 bases). V dropped 0 bases and J dropped 5 bases, with 14 bases sitting between them. The CDR3 is 15 amino acids. Germline lookup yields CDR1 SGHAT and CDR2 FQNNGV. The CDR3 sequence is CASSLDSVGIHEQYF. The CDR3 coding sequence is TGTGCCAGCAGCTTAGATTCAGTCGGGATCCACGAGCAGTACTTC.